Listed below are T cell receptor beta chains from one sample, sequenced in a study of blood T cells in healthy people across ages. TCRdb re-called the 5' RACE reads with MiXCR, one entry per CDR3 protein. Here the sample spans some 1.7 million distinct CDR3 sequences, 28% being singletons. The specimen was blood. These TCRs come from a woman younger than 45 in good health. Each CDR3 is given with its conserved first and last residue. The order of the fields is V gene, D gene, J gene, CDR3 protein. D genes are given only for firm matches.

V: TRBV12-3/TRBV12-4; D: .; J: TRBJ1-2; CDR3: CASRNRNRPLVYGYTF
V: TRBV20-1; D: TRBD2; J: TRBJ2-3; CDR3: CSATLAGVADTQYF
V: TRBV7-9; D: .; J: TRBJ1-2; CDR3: CASSLVGGMARGYTF
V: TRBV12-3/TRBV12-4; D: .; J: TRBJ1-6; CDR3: CASSDSSYNSPLHF
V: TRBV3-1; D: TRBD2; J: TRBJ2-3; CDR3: CASSQDDGVAGSTDTQYF
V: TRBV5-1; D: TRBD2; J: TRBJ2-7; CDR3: CASSYWTSGSTPYEQYF
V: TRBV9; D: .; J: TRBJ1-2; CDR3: CASSPGGHSGYTF
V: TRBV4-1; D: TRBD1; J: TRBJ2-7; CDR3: CASSQDNRGRYEQYF
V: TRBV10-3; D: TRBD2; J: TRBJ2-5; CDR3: CAVGGTRSETQYF
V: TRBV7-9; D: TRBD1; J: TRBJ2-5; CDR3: CASSLSDRAEKETQYF
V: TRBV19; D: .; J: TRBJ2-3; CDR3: CASSEQVHADTQYF
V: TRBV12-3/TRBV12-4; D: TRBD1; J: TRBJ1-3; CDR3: CATQTGGGHTIYF
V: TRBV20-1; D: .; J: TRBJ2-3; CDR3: CSAAQSVDTQYF
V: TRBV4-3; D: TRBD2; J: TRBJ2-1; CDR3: CASSQAWGGLNEQFF
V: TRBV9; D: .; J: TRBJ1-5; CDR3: CASSVAGTSNQPQHF
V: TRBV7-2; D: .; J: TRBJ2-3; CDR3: CASSGYGADTQYF
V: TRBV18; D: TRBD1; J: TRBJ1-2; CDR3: CASSPGTDNGYTF
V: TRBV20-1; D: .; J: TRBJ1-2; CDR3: CSARGQTLNYGYTF
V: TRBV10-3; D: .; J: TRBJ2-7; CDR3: CAISESESYEQYF
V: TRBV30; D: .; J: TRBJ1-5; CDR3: CAWTGGGGASNQPQHF
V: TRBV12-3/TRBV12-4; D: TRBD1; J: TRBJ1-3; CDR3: CASGDRGNTIYF
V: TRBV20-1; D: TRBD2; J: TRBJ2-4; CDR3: CSAPRGGSEGAKNIQYF
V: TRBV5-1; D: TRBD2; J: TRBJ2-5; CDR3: CASSWGGARETQYF
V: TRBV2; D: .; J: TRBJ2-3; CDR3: CASELGGNTQYF
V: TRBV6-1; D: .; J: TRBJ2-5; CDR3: CASSEDTQETQYF
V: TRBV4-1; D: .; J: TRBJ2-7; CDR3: CASQDSSYEQYF
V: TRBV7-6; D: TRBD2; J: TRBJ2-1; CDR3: CASSSPSGRANEQFF
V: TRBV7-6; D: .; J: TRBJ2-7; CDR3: CASSRGSLDTYEQYF
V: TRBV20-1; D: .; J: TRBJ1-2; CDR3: CSARDPPGEGYTF
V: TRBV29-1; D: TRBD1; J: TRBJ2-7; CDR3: CSVEQGQGKYEQYF
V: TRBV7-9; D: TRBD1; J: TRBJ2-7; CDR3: CASSSTSGQGGYEQYF
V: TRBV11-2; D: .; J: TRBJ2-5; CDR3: CASSLDRTGGKTQYF
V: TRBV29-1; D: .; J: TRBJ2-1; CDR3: CSGGPEQFF
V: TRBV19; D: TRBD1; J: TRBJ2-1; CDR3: CASSIRGQEYNEQFF
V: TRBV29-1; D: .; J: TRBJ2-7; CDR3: CSVRGTPSYEQYF
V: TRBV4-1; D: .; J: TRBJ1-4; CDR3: CASSQGPIRRTTNEKLFF
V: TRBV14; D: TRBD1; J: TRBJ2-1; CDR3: CASSQEPGQGDNEQFF
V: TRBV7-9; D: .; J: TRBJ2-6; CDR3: CASSTGTGANVLTF
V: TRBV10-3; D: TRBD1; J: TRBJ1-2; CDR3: CATMPGRGQDYGYTF
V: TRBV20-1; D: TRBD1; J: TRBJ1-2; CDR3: CSARGNMGEGARNCGYTF
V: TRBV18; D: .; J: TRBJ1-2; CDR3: CASSPEAGDGYTF
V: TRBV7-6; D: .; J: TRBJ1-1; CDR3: CASSKGTANTEAFF
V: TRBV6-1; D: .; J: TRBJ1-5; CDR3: CASSEWAWGGNQPQHF
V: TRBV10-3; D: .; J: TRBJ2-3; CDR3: CAIMGKGTDTQYF
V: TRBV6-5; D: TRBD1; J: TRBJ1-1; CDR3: CASSYSGTGAFGAFF
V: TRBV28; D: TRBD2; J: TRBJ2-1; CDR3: CASSPLGSGVSYNEQFF